This TCR beta chain was found in a study of memory CD4+ T cells and cytomegalovirus serostatus (dated by TCRdb to between 2019 and 2020). Describing the broader study: The cohort included around 35 healthy adults from Belgium, of whom 9 were CMV seropositive and 24 were CMV seronegative. The study sequenced CD4+ memory TCRbeta repertoires of a Belgian cohort with known cytomegalovirus serostatus to replicate a published TCR-based CMV serostatus classifier. The research as a whole found: Unlike the original study, which covered naive and memory CD4+ and CD8+ populations, the Belgian study sequenced only CD4+CD45RO+ memory cells. The original-framework classifier achieved a median bootstrapped AUC of about 0.94 with a 95% CI of 0.76-1.00 on the Belgian cohort. For predicting CMV serostatus, the median bootstrapped AUC was approximately 0.95 using the original framework and less than 0.93 using a US-trained random forest. Of 164 previously reported CMV-associated TCRbeta sequences, approximately 70 appeared in the CD4+ memory repertoires, each in one to five individuals. Results were interpreted as suggesting that the CMV-associated TCR signature is largely present in the CD4+ memory repertoire.

Single viable CD3+CD4+CD8-CD45RO+ cells were sorted as memory CD4+ T cells on a FACSAria II. CMV serostatus was determined with a Roche Elecsys assay detecting serum IgG against CMV pp150, pp28, p38 and p52. After the samples were thawed, total CD4+ T cells were enriched through positive selection using CD4 magnetic microbeads. Samples originated from another study that specifically interrogated the CD4+ T cell memory repertoire. Peripheral blood mononuclear cells were isolated and cryopreserved following standard operating procedures; serum was stored at -80 °C. Staining used CD3-PerCP (BW264/56), CD4-APC (RPA-T4), CD45RO-PE (UCHT1) and CD8-Pacific Orange (3B5) antibodies, with Sytox blue excluding non-viable cells. Worth noting for this clone: Its antigen is currently not known. Base qualities are missing; no much larger clone stands one base away.

Genomic DNA was extracted from sorted cells with the Quick-DNA Microprep Kit. Amplification of TCRbeta DNA was done with the immunoSEQ hsTCRbeta kit, following the protocol from the manufacturer. An Illumina MiSeq instrument was used to sequence the TCRbeta libraries. In the source study's methods: Once out-of-frame sequences had been removed, some 2 million distinct TCRbeta sequences were left, which works out to an average of around 67,000 per individual. Each individual was scored using the number of around 150 previously reported CMV-associated TCRbeta sequences that the individual carried and the total number of productive distinct TCRbeta sequences. A beta-binomial model was reimplemented in Python, and random forests from scikit-learn, run with default parameters, were trained on data from the US cohort. Classifier performance on the Belgian cohort was summarized as median AUC with percentile confidence intervals calculated over 10,000 bootstrap iterations. TCRdb took over this immuneACCESS table, retaining in-frame rearrangements with V and J assigned. Such tables are incomplete; in checked studies, under half of the missing clones stem from an unresolved V gene, and the remainder is unexplained. The V and J calls and clone size come from that table; D and trimming were worked out from the DNA. The sample includes about 41,000 clones, with roughly 83% observed a single time. The ten largest clones add up to about 0.79% of the sample.

The sequencing sample was made of memory CD4+ T cells from blood. The source of this sequence is an adult in good health and CMV-seronegative.

The DNA sequence is as follows: TGTGCCTGGAGTCAGGGACTGCAAGAGACCCAGTACTTC. It codes for CAWSQGLQETQYF. The V and J segments used are TRBV30 and TRBJ2-5, and perhaps TRBD2 as D gene, on 6 matching bases. The CDR3 has 13 amino acids, counting the end cysteine and phenylalanine. Only the CDR3 portion is preserved as DNA: 39 bases, with reading frame beginning at the first base. V loses 2 bases of germline sequence and J loses 2 bases, and the interval between the two ends is 9 bases. The germline V gene encodes CDR1 GTSNPN and CDR2 SVGIG (reference sequence).